A single sample is the source of the 10 T cell receptor beta chains below, sequenced in a study of Ad26.COV2.S vaccination and SARS-CoV-2 variants. Repertoires were generated with immunoSEQ multiplex PCR, while TCRdb's copy carries only in-frame clones and drops some. The table shows roughly 150,000 clones, with approximately 90% occurring only once. Sequencing used peripheral blood, obtained after recovery from COVID-19. All receptors come from a human donor who had recovered from COVID-19.

The chain has TRBV2 and TRBJ2-3; no clear D gene. The V gene's germline CDR1 is SNHLY and CDR2 FYNNEI. V lost 6 bases to trimming and J lost 5 bases, with 6 bases between them. The CDR3 is 11 amino acids. The CDR3 protein is CASRSLDTQYF. In nucleotides, the CDR3 is TGTGCCAGCAGGAGTTTAGATACGCAGTATTTT.

V is TRBV3-1 (or the pseudogene TRBV3-2) and J is TRBJ1-1; maybe TRBD1 (6 bases). The CDR3 has 14 amino acids. Trimming stripped 4 bases from V and 11 bases from J, with 20 bases between. The V gene's germline CDR1 is LGHDT and CDR2 YNNKEL (reference sequence). This CDR3 reads CASSPRSGAEWAFF. DNA for the CDR3: TGTGCCAGCAGCCCTCGATCGGGGGCGGAATGGGCTTTCTTT.

This clone was seen only a few times. The rearrangement uses TRBV5-1 and TRBJ2-3, with a tentative D call TRBD2 (6 bases). V lost 0 bases, J lost 5 bases, and 10 bases lay in between. CDR3 length equals 14 residues. Per germline, CDR1 SGHRS and CDR2 YFSETQ. DNA for the CDR3: TGCGCCAGCAGCTTGGGAGGAGGGGTAGATACGCAGTATTTT. Protein: CASSLGGGVDTQYF. The complete variable domain, with remaining parts taken from reference TRBV5-1 and TRBJ2-3, reads KAGVTQTPRYLIKTRGQQVTLSCSPISGHRSVSWYQQTPGQGLQFLFEYFSETQRNKGNFPGRFSGRQFSNSRSEMNVSTLELGDSALYLCASSLGGGVDTQYFGPGTRLTVL.

This chain uses TRBV5-1 with TRBJ1-1; D not certain. V lost 0 bases and J lost 2, with 11 bases in between. The CDR3 has 15 amino acids. Germline loops: CDR1 SGHRS, CDR2 YFSETQ. The DNA of the CDR3 is TGCGCCAGCAGCTTGGGGGAGGGCCGAAACACTGAAGCTTTCTTT. Residues: CASSLGEGRNTEAFF. The full variable domain, rest sourced from reference TRBV5-1 and TRBJ1-1, is KAGVTQTPRYLIKTRGQQVTLSCSPISGHRSVSWYQQTPGQGLQFLFEYFSETQRNKGNFPGRFSGRQFSNSRSEMNVSTLELGDSALYLCASSLGEGRNTEAFFGQGTRLTVV.

The chain has TRBV19 and TRBJ2-7, with a tentative D call TRBD1 (5 bases). V was cut by 9 bases and J by 2 bases, with 8 bases left in between. CDR1 and CDR2 (germline): LNHDA, SQIVND (reference sequence). CDR3 length: 11 amino acids. As DNA, the CDR3 is TGTGCCAGCCAGACAGCCTACGAGCAGTACTTC. Protein sequence: CASQTAYEQYF.

The J gene is TRBJ1-2, the V gene TRBV4-1; no firm D call. V dropped 0 bases and J dropped 6 bases, with 17 bases sitting between them. The length of the CDR3 is 16 residues. The germline V gene has CDR1 MGHRA and CDR2 YSYEKL. DNA for the CDR3: TGCGCCAGCAGCCAAGATGATACTAGGCGTCGGAATGGCTACACCTTC. Its protein product is CASSQDDTRRRNGYTF.

The genes are TRBV7-2 and TRBJ1-1; perhaps TRBD1 as D (5 bases). Germline V gives CDR1 SGHTA, CDR2 FQGNSA. The V and J ends lost 4 bases and 4 bases respectively, with 10 bases between them. CDR3 length: 13 residues. Here the CDR3 reads CASSSHRGTEAFF. CDR3 DNA sequence: TGTGCCAGCAGCTCTCATAGGGGCACTGAAGCTTTCTTT.

The chain recombines TRBV6-6 with TRBJ2-3, with 8 bases that match TRBD1. Germline CDR1 reads MNHNY; CDR2 reads SVGAGI (reference sequence). The CDR3 consists of 15 residues. With 6 bases clipped from V and 2 bases from J, the junction kept 7 bases outside the gene matches. For the CDR3, the DNA is TGTGCCAGCAGGGAAGACAGGGGATTCACAGATACGCAGTATTTT. Amino acid sequence: CASREDRGFTDTQYF.

DNA of the CDR3: TGTGCCAGCAGTTTCGCAGGTTCTGGGGCCAACGTCCTGACTTTC. Amino acids: CASSFAGSGANVLTF. The chain recombines TRBV28 with TRBJ2-6; D remains unclear. The germline V gene has CDR1 MDHEN and CDR2 SYDVKM. V was trimmed by 3 bases and J by 1 base, leaving 7 bases between them. The CDR3 extends over 15 amino acids.

The chain links TRBV11-2 to TRBJ2-4; 10 bases align to TRBD2. The CDR3 is 19 residues long. Trimming at V came to 3 bases and at J to 0 bases, leaving 11 bases not matched to a gene. Germline assignment: CDR1 SGHAT and CDR2 FQNNGV. The CDR3 loop is CASSFYFLAGDVAKNIQYF. The CDR3 DNA follows: TGTGCCAGCAGCTTCTATTTTCTAGCGGGGGATGTAGCCAAAAACATTCAGTACTTC.